Presented here are 11 T cell receptor beta chains from one specimen sequenced in a study of early T cells in non-severe SARS-CoV-2 infection. TCRdb re-derived calls from the 5' RACE reads in MiXCR, one entry per CDR3 protein. The top ten hold roughly 12% of the sample, which has tens of thousands of distinct CDR3 sequences, less than 9.5% seen once. This sample comprised whole blood, obtained at baseline. The receptor source for this set is an adult who was a healthcare worker with PCR-confirmed SARS-CoV-2 infection or an uninfected control (not recorded which).

A few counts support this clonotype. The J gene is TRBJ1-2, the V gene TRBV20-1, with no clear D. Trimming left V 1 base short and J 1 base short, with 10 bases between. The germline V gene has CDR1 DFQATT and CDR2 SNEGSKA (reference sequence). CDR3 size: 14 residues. As DNA, the CDR3 is TGCAGTGCTAGAGGAAGGATTTATAACTATGGCTACACCTTC. It yields the protein CSARGRIYNYGYTF.

This clonotype was seen only a few times. J is TRBJ2-1 and V is TRBV20-1; 7 nucleotides line up with TRBD2. The CDR3 sequence is 16 residues long. Germline loops: CDR1 DFQATT, CDR2 SNEGSKA (reference sequence). The trim removed 1 base at V and 0 bases at J, leaving 6 bases unmatched. The CDR3, as DNA: TGCAGTGCTAGAGTTCCTAGCGGAGCCTCCTACAATGAGCAGTTCTTC. Its translation is CSARVPSGASYNEQFF.

This clonotype was counted between two and nine times. The V call is TRBV12-3 or TRBV12-4, the J call TRBJ2-1; no reliable D call. The CDR3 is 12 amino acids. Between the trimmed V and J ends, which lost 3 bases and 7 bases, there was a span of 7 bases. CDR3 sequence (DNA): TGTGCCAGCAGTTTTTTAGGGAATGAGCAGTTCTTC. Translated, it gives CASSFLGNEQFF.

This clonotype was detected a few times. At one end the junction does not follow the germline gene, possibly because of a read error. The chain uses TRBV7-7 and TRBJ2-5, with 8 positions matching TRBD1. Germline CDR1 SSHAT, CDR2 FNYEAQ (reference sequence). This CDR3 comprises 15 residues. CDR3 region: CASSLRQGMAETQYF. CDR3 sequence (DNA): TGTGCTAGCAGCTTACGACAGGGGATGGCAGAGACCCAGTACTTC.

This clonotype has only a few counts. The genes are TRBV5-4 and TRBJ2-3; D possibly corresponds to TRBD2 (6 bases). The CDR3 has 15 residues. The V end lost 1 base, the J end lost 0 bases, and 9 bases lay between the germline ends. The V gene's germline CDR1 is SGHNT and CDR2 YYREEE (reference sequence). DNA of the CDR3: TGTGCCAGCAGCTTGACTAGCCGAAGCACAGATACGCAGTATTTT. Its protein product is CASSLTSRSTDTQYF. The entire variable domain, with the rest obtained from reference TRBV5-4 and TRBJ2-3, is as follows: ETGVTQSPTHLIKTRGQQVTLRCSSQSGHNTVSWYQQALGQGPQFIFQYYREEENGRGNFPPRFSGLQFPNYSSELNVNALELDDSALYLCASSLTSRSTDTQYFGPGTRLTVL.

This clonotype was recorded at least ten times. The chain carries TRBV5-8 and TRBJ2-3, with a weak D call TRBD2 (6 bases). This CDR3 region has 16 residues. Trimming left V 0 bases short and J 5 bases short, with 16 bases between. CDR1 is SGHTS, CDR2 YDEGEE, per germline. CDR3 sequence (DNA): TGTGCCAGCAGCTTGGGTTATGGCGGGATTGGAGATACGCAGTATTTT. Protein product: CASSLGYGGIGDTQYF.

This sequence joins TRBV5-6 and TRBJ2-7; the D is unclear. The CDR3 consists of 14 residues. The germline gives CDR1 SGHDT, CDR2 YYEEEE. V lost 7 bases and J lost 1, with 15 bases in between. The CDR3 DNA reads as TGTGCCAGCTTTCACGAAGCCGAATCCTACGAGCAGTACTTC. Protein sequence: CASFHEAESYEQYF.

In its sample, this clonotype was seen a few times. The rearrangement uses TRBV5-6 and TRBJ2-7; D possibly corresponds to TRBD1 (6 bases). From germline, CDR1 is SGHDT and CDR2 YYEEEE. Trimming took 4 bases from V and 3 from J, leaving 14 bases between them. This CDR3 contains 14 residues. In DNA form, the CDR3 reads TGTGCCAGCAGCACCTCCGGGACATACTACGAGCAGTACTTC. Protein sequence: CASSTSGTYYEQYF.

This clonotype showed up many times. The chain is built from TRBV2 and TRBJ2-7, with TRBD2 as a possible D gene (6 bases). The ends were cut back, 4 bases at V and 1 base at J, with 11 bases in the middle. Germline values: CDR1 SNHLY, CDR2 FYNNEI. There are 14 residues in the CDR3. CDR3 nucleotides: TGTGCCAGCAGTGCGAGGACTATTTCCTACGAGCAGTACTTC. Translation gives CASSARTISYEQYF.

This clonotype has at least ten counts. The rearrangement joins TRBV25-1 to TRBJ2-7, with unresolved D. There are 14 residues in the CDR3. The V end was cut by 3 bases, the J end by 2 bases, with 11 bases between. Germline CDR1 MGHDK, CDR2 SYGVNS. CDR3 DNA sequence: TGTGCCAGCAGTGATTACCCCGCGCCCTACGAGCAGTACTTC. Protein sequence: CASSDYPAPYEQYF.

This chain uses TRBV7-8 with TRBJ2-4, with TRBD2 matching over 10 bases. CDR3 size: 19 residues. Looked up from germline, CDR1 is SGHVS and CDR2 is FQNEAQ. J lost 0 bases, V lost 3 bases, and 11 bases had no gene match. The CDR3 DNA reads TGTGCCAGCAGCTTGACCCCAGCGGGAGGGGTCCTAGCCAAAAACATTCAGTACTTC. It is translated as CASSLTPAGGVLAKNIQYF.